This T cell receptor beta chain was retrieved from a study of OX40 agonist ivuxolimab in advanced cancers. On the study more broadly: Subjects had a mean age of roughly 60 years, with a range of 23 to 79; around 84% were male. The study, taken as a whole, reports: CD8+ T cells were the subset that, on average, had more expanded clones than CD4+.

V lost 4 bases, J lost 5 bases, and 11 bases lay in between. Germline V gene data show CDR1 as SGHTA and CDR2 as FQGNSA. This CDR3 is 13 amino acids long. Here immunoSEQ multiplex PCR was the method, and the copy in TCRdb shows in-frame clones only, minus some. The sample has approximately 63,000 clones; just over 85% are singletons. Worth noting for this clone: Antigen: not known.

This sample comprised CD4+ or CD8+ T cells sorted from blood, obtained in a trial of the OX40 agonist ivuxolimab. This TCR was recovered from an adult with an advanced solid tumor such as melanoma, head and neck, liver or kidney cancer. The chain links TRBV7-2 to TRBJ1-1, with D uncertain. The CDR3 region has the DNA TGTGCCAGCAGCTCCTTCGGGGAAACTGAAGCTTTCTTT. Its translation: CASSSFGETEAFF.